The T cell receptor beta chain described here comes from a study of blood T cell repertoires in COVID-19 (TCRdb year 2020). In terms of the full investigation: The collaborator samples originated in the United States, Italy and Spain and spanned the acute and convalescent phases of COVID-19. The material from the prospective study consisted of cDNA or gDNA derived from T cells, B-cell-depleted T cells, or PBMCs. Deeply sampled blood TCRbeta repertoires from subjects exposed to, actively infected with, or recovered from COVID-19 were included in the dataset. The repertoires were made available in a free public database intended to serve as a resource for research on the immune response to SARS-CoV-2. The samples were drawn from two sources: the first 160 participants of the ongoing ImmuneRACE study, and 1,200 or so subjects contributed by 6 global collaborators. The sample metadata nearly always contained a de-identified subject ID, COVID-19 status, age in years and sex. HLA class I and class II types, where available, came from metadata supplied by the sample provider rather than from assay-based typing.

The immunoSEQ Assay, a bias-controlled multiplex PCR, was used to amplify TCRbeta CDR3 regions from genomic DNA. Under the source paper's analysis protocol: Nucleated cell counts per sample were estimated from amplification of reference gene primers within the assay. To quantify the absolute abundance of each unique TCRbeta CDR3 rearrangement, sequence reads were collapsed and filtered. For each sample, productive Simpson clonality was calculated by taking the square root of Simpson's diversity index across productive rearrangements. In its TCRdb copy, this immuneACCESS table keeps in-frame sequences only and misses some clones. Where compared with another copy, unresolved V genes explain less than half of these, and the others have no known cause. V and J calls and clone size are as listed in that table; D and trimming were resolved from the DNA. This sample gives about 190,000 clones in total; about 83% of them show up just once. Of the sample, approximately 13% is held by the ten largest clones.

Beyond this particular receptor, the publication reports: The amount of clinical and demographic metadata varied by source and participant and was provided uncurated.

One collaborating source in Seattle enrolled patients during active infection and followed them longitudinally through the course of disease. Whole blood was collected in K2EDTA tubes by collaborating institutions according to the institutions' own protocols. For TCRbeta analysis, collaborator samples were shipped as frozen whole blood, as isolated PBMCs, or as DNA extracted from either sample type. Remarks on this clone: Its antigen is unknown. The sample holds no much larger clone one base away, and base qualities are not on file.

The specimen was peripheral blood. This TCR was sampled from a woman in her sixties or seventies with COVID-19, enrolled during active disease.

The DNA is as follows: TGTGCCAGCAGTTTAGCGGGAGAGGGCTACACCTTC. Its protein reads: CASSLAGEGYTF. This chain is built from TRBV12-3 or TRBV12-4 and TRBJ1-2, with the D gene call left open. At the junction V is shortened by 0 bases and J by 8 bases, with 7 bases in between. Including the terminal cysteine and phenylalanine, the CDR3 comprises 12 residues. Kept here is only the CDR3 DNA, which spans 36 bases and is read in frame from base 1.